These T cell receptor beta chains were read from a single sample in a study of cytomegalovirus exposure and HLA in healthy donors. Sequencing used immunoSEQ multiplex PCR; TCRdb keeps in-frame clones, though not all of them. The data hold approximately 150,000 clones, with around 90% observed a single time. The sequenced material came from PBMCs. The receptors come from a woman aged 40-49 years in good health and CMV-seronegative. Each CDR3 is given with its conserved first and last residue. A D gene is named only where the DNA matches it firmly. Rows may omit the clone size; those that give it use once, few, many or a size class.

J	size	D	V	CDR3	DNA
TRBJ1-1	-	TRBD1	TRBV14	CASSPGTGPEAFF	TGTGCCAGCAGCCCCGGGACAGGGCCTGAAGCTTTCTTT
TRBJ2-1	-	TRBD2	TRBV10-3	CAISGYLAGEDEQFF	TGTGCCATCAGTGGATATCTAGCGGGAGAGGATGAGCAGTTCTTC
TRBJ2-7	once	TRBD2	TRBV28	CASSFETSGYYEQYF	TGTGCCAGCAGTTTCGAGACTAGCGGGTACTACGAGCAGTACTTC
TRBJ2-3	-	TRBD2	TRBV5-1	CASSFGAGAVDTQYF	TGCGCCAGCAGCTTTGGGGCGGGAGCAGTAGATACGCAGTATTTT
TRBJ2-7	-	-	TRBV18	CASSPPGPATYEQYF	TGTGCCAGCTCACCACCGGGCCCGGCTACCTACGAGCAGTACTTC
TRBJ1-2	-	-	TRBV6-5	CASSYAGPSSPYGYTF	TGTGCCAGCAGTTACGCAGGGCCATCCTCCCCCTATGGCTACACCTTC
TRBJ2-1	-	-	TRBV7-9	CASSLERGQFF	TGTGCCAGCAGCTTAGAGCGTGGGCAGTTCTTC
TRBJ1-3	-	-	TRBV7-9	CSSSLDRAGNTIYF	TGTTCCAGCAGCTTAGACCGAGCTGGAAACACCATATATTTT
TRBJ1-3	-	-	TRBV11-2	CASSLSSGNTIYF	TGTGCCAGCAGCTTATCGAGTGGAAACACCATATATTTT
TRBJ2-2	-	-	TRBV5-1	CASSLHGDTGELFF	TGCGCCAGCAGTCTCCACGGGGACACCGGGGAGCTGTTTTTT
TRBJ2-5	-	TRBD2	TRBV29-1	CSADKGLAETQYF	TGCAGCGCCGACAAAGGACTAGCGGAGACCCAGTACTTC
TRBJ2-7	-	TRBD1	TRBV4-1	CASSQAQGEYEQYF	TGCGCCAGCAGCCAAGCACAGGGGGAGTACGAGCAGTACTTC
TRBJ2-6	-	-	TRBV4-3	CASSQDRRDTAGANVLTF	TGCGCCAGCAGCCAAGATCGGAGGGATACCGCTGGGGCCAACGTCCTGACTTTC
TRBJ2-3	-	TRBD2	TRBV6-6	CASTRLAGVGYTQYF	TGTGCCAGCACCAGACTAGCGGGAGTGGGGTATACGCAGTATTTT
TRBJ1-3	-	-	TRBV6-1	CASSETSAGNTIYF	TGTGCCAGCAGTGAAACGAGTGCCGGAAACACCATATATTTT
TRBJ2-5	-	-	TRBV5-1	CASSSPGSEETQYF	TGCGCCAGCAGTTCCCCGGGATCTGAAGAGACCCAGTACTTC
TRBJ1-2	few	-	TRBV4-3	CASSPEGGAGGYTF	TGCGCCAGCAGCCCCGAGGGGGGGGCGGGGGGCTACACCTTC
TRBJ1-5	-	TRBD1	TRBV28	CASTSGTGDQPQHF	TGTGCCAGCACCTCCGGGACAGGGGATCAGCCCCAGCATTTT
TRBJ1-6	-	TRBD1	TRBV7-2	CASSETGINSPLHF	TGTGCCAGCAGTGAGACAGGGATTAATTCACCCCTCCACTTT
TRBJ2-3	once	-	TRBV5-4	CASSNLQGQTQDTQYF	TGTGCCAGCAGCAATCTGCAAGGACAGACGCAGGATACGCAGTATTTT
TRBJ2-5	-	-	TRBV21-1	CASSKTSGQETQYF	TGTGCCAGCAGCAAAACTAGCGGACAAGAGACCCAGTACTTC
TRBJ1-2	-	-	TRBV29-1	CSAGPTNYGYTF	TGCAGCGCGGGTCCTACCAACTATGGCTACACCTTC
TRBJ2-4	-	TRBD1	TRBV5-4	CASSWDRGQNIQYF	TGTGCCAGCAGCTGGGACAGGGGACAAAACATTCAGTACTTC
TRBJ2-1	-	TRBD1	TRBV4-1	CASSPLAPSGTGGKNEQFF	TGCGCCAGCAGCCCCCTTGCCCCATCCGGGACAGGGGGCAAAAATGAGCAGTTCTTC
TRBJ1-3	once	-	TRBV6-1	CASSEAGSHSGNTIYF	TGTGCCAGCAGTGAAGCGGGCAGCCACTCTGGAAACACCATATATTTT
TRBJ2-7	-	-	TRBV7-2	CASSLGTGAGYEQYF	TGTGCCAGCAGCTTAGGGACGGGAGCCGGCTACGAGCAGTACTTC